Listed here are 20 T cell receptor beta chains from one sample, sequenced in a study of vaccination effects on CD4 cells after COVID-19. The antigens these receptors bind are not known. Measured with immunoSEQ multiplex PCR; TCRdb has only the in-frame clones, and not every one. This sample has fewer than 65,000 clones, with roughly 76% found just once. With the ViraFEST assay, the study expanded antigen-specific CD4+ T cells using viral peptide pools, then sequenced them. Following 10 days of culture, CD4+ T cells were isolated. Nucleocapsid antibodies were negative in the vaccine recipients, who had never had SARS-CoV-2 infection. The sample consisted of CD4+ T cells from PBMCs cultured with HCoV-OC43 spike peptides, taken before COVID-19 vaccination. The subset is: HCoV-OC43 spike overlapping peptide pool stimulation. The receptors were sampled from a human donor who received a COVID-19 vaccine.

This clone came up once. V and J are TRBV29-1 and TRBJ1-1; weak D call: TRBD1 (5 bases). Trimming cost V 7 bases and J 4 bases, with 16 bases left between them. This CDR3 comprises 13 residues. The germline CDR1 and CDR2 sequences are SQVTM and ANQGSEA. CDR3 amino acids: CSARQGRPTEAFF. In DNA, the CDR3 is TGCAGCGCTCGCCAGGGCCGGCCCACTGAAGCTTTCTTT.

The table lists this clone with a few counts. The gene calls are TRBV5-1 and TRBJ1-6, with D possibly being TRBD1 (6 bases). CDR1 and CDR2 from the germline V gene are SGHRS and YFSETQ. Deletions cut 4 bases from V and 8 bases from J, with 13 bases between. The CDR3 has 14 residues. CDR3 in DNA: TGCGCCAGCAGCCACGAGGGGGGAGATTCACCCCTCCACTTT. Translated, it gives CASSHEGGDSPLHF.

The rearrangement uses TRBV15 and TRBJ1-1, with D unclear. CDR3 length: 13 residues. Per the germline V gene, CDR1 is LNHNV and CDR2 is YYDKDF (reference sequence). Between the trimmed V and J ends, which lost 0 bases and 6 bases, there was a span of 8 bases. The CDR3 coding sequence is TGTGCCACCAGCAGAGATGGATTAGCTGAAGCTTTCTTT. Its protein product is CATSRDGLAEAFF.

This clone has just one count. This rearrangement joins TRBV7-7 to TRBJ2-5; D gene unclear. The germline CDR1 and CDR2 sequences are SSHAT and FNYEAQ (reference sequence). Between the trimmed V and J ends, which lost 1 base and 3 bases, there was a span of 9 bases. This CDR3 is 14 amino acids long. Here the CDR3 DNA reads TGTGCCAGCAGCTTAGATCTAGAGGAAGAGACCCAGTACTTC. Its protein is CASSLDLEEETQYF.

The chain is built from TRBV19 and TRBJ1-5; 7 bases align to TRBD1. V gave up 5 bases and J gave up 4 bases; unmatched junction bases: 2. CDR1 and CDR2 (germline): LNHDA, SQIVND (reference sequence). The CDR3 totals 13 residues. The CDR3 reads CASSGTANQPQHF. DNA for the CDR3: TGTGCCAGTAGTGGGACAGCGAATCAGCCCCAGCATTTT.

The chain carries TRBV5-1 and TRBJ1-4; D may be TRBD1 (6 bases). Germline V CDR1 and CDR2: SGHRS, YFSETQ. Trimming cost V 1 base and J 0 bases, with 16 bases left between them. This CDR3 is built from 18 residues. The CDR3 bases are TGCGCCAGCAGCTTGTCGAGAGGGCAGGGGACAACTAATGAAAAACTGTTTTTT. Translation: CASSLSRGQGTTNEKLFF.

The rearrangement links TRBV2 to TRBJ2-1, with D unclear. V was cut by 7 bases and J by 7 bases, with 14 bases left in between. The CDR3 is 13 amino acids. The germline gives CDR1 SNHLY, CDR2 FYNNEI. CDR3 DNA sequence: TGTGCCAGCACCTTCCAATTGGAGAATGAGCAGTTCTTC. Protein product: CASTFQLENEQFF.

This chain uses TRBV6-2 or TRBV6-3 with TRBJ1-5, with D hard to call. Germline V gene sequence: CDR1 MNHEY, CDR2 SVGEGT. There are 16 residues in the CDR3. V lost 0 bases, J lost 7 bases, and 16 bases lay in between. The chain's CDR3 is CASSYSTAVGRQPQHF. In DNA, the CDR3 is TGTGCCAGCAGTTACTCGACGGCAGTGGGAAGGCAGCCCCAGCATTTT.

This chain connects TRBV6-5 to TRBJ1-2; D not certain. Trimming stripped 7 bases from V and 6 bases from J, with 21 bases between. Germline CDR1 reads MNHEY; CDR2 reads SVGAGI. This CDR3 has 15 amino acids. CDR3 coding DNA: TGTGCCAGCATTACCAAATCCGGGAAGAGAGATGGCTACACCTTC. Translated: CASITKSGKRDGYTF.

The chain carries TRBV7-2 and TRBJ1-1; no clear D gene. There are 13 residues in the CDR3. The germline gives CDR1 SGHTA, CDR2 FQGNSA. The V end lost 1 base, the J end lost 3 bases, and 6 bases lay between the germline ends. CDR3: CASSLVTDTEAFF. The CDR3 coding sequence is TGTGCCAGCAGCTTAGTAACGGACACTGAAGCTTTCTTT.

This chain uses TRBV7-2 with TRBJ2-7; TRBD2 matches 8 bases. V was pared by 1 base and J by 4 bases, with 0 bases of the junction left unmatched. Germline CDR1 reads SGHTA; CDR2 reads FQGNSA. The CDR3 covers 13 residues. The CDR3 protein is CASSLVAGYEQYV. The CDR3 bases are TGTGCCAGCAGCTTAGTAGCGGGGTACGAGCAGTACGTC.

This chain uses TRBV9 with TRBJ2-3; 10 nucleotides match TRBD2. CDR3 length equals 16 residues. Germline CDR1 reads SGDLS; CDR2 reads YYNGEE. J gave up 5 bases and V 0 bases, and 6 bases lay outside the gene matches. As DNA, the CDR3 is TGTGCCAGCAGCGTAGGAAGCGGGGGGGAAGGAGATACGCAGTATTTT. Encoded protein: CASSVGSGGEGDTQYF.

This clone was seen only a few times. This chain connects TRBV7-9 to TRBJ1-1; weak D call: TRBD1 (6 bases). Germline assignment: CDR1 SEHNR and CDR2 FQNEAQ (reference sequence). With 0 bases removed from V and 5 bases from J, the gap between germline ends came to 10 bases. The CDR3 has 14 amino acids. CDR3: CASSLAGARTEAFF. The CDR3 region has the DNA TGTGCCAGCAGCTTAGCGGGGGCTCGAACTGAAGCTTTCTTT.

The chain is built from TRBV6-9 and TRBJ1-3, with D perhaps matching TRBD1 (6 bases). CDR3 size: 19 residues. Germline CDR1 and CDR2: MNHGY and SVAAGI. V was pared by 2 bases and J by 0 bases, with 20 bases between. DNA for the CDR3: TGTGCCAGCAGTTATCCTCCCGGGGGGGGCGCTCCCTCTGGAAACACCATATATTTT. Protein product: CASSYPPGGGAPSGNTIYF.

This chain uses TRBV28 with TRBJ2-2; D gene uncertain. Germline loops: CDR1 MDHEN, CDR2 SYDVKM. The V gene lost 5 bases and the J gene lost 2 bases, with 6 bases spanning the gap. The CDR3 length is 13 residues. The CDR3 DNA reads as TGTGCCAGCAGTACCCCCAACACCGGGGAGCTGTTTTTT. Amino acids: CASSTPNTGELFF.

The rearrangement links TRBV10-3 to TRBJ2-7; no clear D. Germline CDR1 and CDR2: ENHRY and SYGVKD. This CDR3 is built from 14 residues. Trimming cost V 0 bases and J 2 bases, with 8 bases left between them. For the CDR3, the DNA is TGTGCCATCAGTGAGTCTCACAGTCCCTACGAGCAGTACGTC. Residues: CAISESHSPYEQYV.

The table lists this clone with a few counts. CDR3 nucleotides: TGTGCCAGCAGTGTTCTCGATACGCAGTATTTT. Its protein product is CASSVLDTQYF. The chain employs TRBV2 and TRBJ2-3; D gene ambiguous. The CDR3 has 11 amino acids. With 4 bases removed from V and 6 bases from J, the gap between germline ends came to 5 bases. CDR1 is SNHLY and CDR2 is FYNNEI in the germline V gene. Based on the CDR3 plus reference TRBV2 and TRBJ2-3, the full variable domain is EPEVTQTPSHQVTQMGQEVILRCVPISNHLYFYWYRQILGQKVEFLVSFYNNEISEKSEIFDDQFSVERPDGSNFTLKIRSTKLEDSAMYFCASSVLDTQYFGPGTRLTVL.

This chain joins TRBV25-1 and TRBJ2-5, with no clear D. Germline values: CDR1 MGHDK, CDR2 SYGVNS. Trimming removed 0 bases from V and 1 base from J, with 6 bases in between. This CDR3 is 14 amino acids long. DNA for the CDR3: TGTGCCAGCAGTGAATACCAGACCCAAGAGACCCAGTACTTC. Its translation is CASSEYQTQETQYF.

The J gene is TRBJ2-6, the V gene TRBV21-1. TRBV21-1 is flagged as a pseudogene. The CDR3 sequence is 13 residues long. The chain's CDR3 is CASSNSGANVLTF. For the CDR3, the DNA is TGTGCCAGCAGCAACTCTGGGGCCAACGTCCTGACTTTC.

CDR3 DNA: TGTGCCAGCAGCTTATCCAACACTGAAGCTTTCTTT. Encoded protein: CASSLSNTEAFF. The gene calls are TRBV11-2 and TRBJ1-1, with no clear D. CDR3 length equals 12 residues. CDR1 and CDR2 (germline): SGHAT, FQNNGV. Trimming pared 2 bases from V and 2 bases from J, leaving 3 bases between. Full variable domain (missing parts from reference TRBV11-2 and TRBJ1-1): EAGVAQSPRYKIIEKRQSVAFWCNPISGHATLYWYQQILGQGPKLLIQFQNNGVVDDSQLPKDRFSAERLKGVDSTLKIQPAKLEDSAVYLCASSLSNTEAFFGQGTRLTVV.